This is a list of T cell receptor beta chains from one sample in a study of blood T cell repertoires in COVID-19. The method was immunoSEQ multiplex PCR; TCRdb's version includes in-frame clones alone and lacks a portion of them. Among 170,000 or so clones listed, 85% to 90% were seen once. Sequenced material: peripheral blood. Receptor source: a man aged 35 to 55 with active or convalescent COVID-19. Each CDR3 is given with its conserved first and last residue. The D gene is left open where the match is weak. Where a row states a size, it is once, few, many or the class of an expanded clone; other rows omit it.

abundance	j_gene	d_gene	len	v_gene	CDR3nt	CDR3aa
.	TRBJ2-5	TRBD2	14	TRBV27	TGTGCCAGCAGACCGACTAGCAGTCAAGAGACCCAGTACTTC	CASRPTSSQETQYF
.	TRBJ1-2	.	14	TRBV28	TGTGCCAGCAGTCGGAGTCTAACGGGCTATGGCTACACCTTC	CASSRSLTGYGYTF
.	TRBJ2-7	TRBD1	13	TRBV5-1	TGCGCCAGCAGCACGGGACAGGGATACGAGCAGTACTTC	CASSTGQGYEQYF
.	TRBJ2-3	TRBD2	17	TRBV3-1/TRBV3-2	TGTGCCAGCAGCCAAGAATTAGCGGGGGCTAGCACAGATACGCAGTATTTT	CASSQELAGASTDTQYF
.	TRBJ1-2	.	15	TRBV7-2	TGTGCCAGCAGCTTAGCTGAGAGTACTACGTATGGCTACACCTTC	CASSLAESTTYGYTF
once	TRBJ1-6	.	16	TRBV19	TGTGCCAGTAGTATACTCCCCCAGGGCCATAATTCACCCCTCCACTTT	CASSILPQGHNSPLHF
.	TRBJ1-2	TRBD1	15	TRBV10-1	TGCGCCAGCAGCCCGACAGGGCCCGGGAACTATGGCTACACCTTC	CASSPTGPGNYGYTF
.	TRBJ1-1	TRBD1	13	TRBV7-3	TGTGCCAGCAGCTTAGACAGGGGAACTGAAGCTTTCTTT	CASSLDRGTEAFF
.	TRBJ1-5	.	13	TRBV27	TGTGCCAGCCGAGGCTCGGGGTATCAGCCCCAGCATTTT	CASRGSGYQPQHF
few	TRBJ2-1	TRBD2	14	TRBV2	TGTGCCAGCGAGTCCAGCGGGGGGGCCAATGAGCAGTTCTTC	CASESSGGANEQFF
.	TRBJ2-1	TRBD2	15	TRBV9	TGTGCCAGCAGCTCAATAGCGGGGTTAAACCATGAGCAGTTCTTC	CASSSIAGLNHEQFF
.	TRBJ2-2	TRBD1	13	TRBV6-6	TGTGCCAGCATACAGGGGTATAGCGGGGAGCTGTTTTTT	CASIQGYSGELFF
few	TRBJ1-6	.	13	TRBV30	TGTGCCTGGAGCCGTGCCTATAATTCACCCCTCCACTTT	CAWSRAYNSPLHF
few	TRBJ2-3	TRBD1	19	TRBV6-2/TRBV6-3	TGTGCCAGCAGTTACCTGGAACAGGGGGCGGTAAGGATCACAGATACGCAGTATTTT	CASSYLEQGAVRITDTQYF
.	TRBJ2-1	TRBD2	16	TRBV7-3	TGTGCCAGCAGCTTATATAGCGGGGGTCTGGACAATGAGCAGTTCTTC	CASSLYSGGLDNEQFF
.	TRBJ2-3	TRBD2	15	TRBV11-2	TGTGCCAGCAGCTTAGGAGCGGGGGGAGTAGATACGCAGTATTTT	CASSLGAGGVDTQYF
.	TRBJ1-4	.	14	TRBV21-1	TGTGCCAGCGGCCAGGACAGGGCTCATGAAAAACTGTTTTTT	CASGQDRAHEKLFF
.	TRBJ1-5	.	18	TRBV7-2	TGTGCCAGCAGCTTAGAATCGGGTTCTCGGTACAGGGATCAGCCCCAGCATTTT	CASSLESGSRYRDQPQHF
.	TRBJ2-7	TRBD2	12	TRBV10-3	TGTGCCACGGGGGGAAGGACTGACGAGCAGTACTTC	CATGGRTDEQYF
.	TRBJ2-7	.	16	TRBV6-2/TRBV6-3	TGTGCCAGCAGTTACTCCCCCCGGGGGAGTTCCTACGAGCAGTACTTC	CASSYSPRGSSYEQYF
few	TRBJ2-3	.	12	TRBV7-6	TGTGCCAGCAGCCCCCGCGCAGATACGCAGTATTTT	CASSPRADTQYF
.	TRBJ1-5	TRBD1	14	TRBV30	TGTGCCTGGAGAGGGGGCCAGAGCAATCAGCCCCAGCATTTT	CAWRGGQSNQPQHF
.	TRBJ1-2	TRBD1	15	TRBV5-6	TGTGCCAGCAGCTTGCTGAACAGGGGGTGGAATGGCTACACCTTC	CASSLLNRGWNGYTF
.	TRBJ1-2	.	13	TRBV4-3	TGCGCCAGCAGCCCCCGGGACTCTGATGGCTACACCTTC	CASSPRDSDGYTF
.	TRBJ1-2	.	11	TRBV29-1	TGCAGCGTTGTGACAGAAAATGGCTACACCTTC	CSVVTENGYTF
.	TRBJ1-5	.	16	TRBV4-1	TGCGCCAGCAGCCAAGATGCCGGGGGGAGCAATCAGCCCCAGCATTTT	CASSQDAGGSNQPQHF
.	TRBJ1-1	.	11	TRBV2	TGTGCCAGCAGGGTTACAGGTGAAGCTTTCTTT	CASRVTGEAFF
.	TRBJ2-5	.	14	TRBV2	TGTGCCAGCCCCCTGGACTACCGACAAGAGACCCAGTACTTC	CASPLDYRQETQYF
.	TRBJ2-3	TRBD1	16	TRBV3-1/TRBV3-2	TGTGCCAGCAGCCATCAGGACAGGGTATGGACAGATACGCAGTATTTT	CASSHQDRVWTDTQYF
.	TRBJ1-1	.	12	TRBV6-5	TGTGCCAGCAGTCCAAGGAGGACTGAAGCTTTCTTT	CASSPRRTEAFF
.	TRBJ2-1	.	16	TRBV5-1	TGCGCCAGCAGCTTGGGTCTGGCGACTTACTACAATGAGCAGTTCTTC	CASSLGLATYYNEQFF
.	TRBJ1-1	.	17	TRBV6-2/TRBV6-3	TGTGCCAGCAGTTACTCGAGGGAGGAGGGGTGGGACACTGAAGCTTTCTTT	CASSYSREEGWDTEAFF
.	TRBJ2-1	TRBD2	17	TRBV7-6	TGTGCCAGCAGCTTATATCTAGCGGGGGGGCCGAGGAATGAGCAGTTCTTC	CASSLYLAGGPRNEQFF
.	TRBJ2-3	TRBD2	15	TRBV4-1	TGCGCCAGCAGCCAAGTAGGACTAGTTATTGATACGCAGTATTTT	CASSQVGLVIDTQYF
.	TRBJ2-3	.	16	TRBV9	TGTGCCAGCAGCGTAGCAGGCAGGGGAGACACAGATACGCAGTATTTT	CASSVAGRGDTDTQYF
few	TRBJ2-5	TRBD2	14	TRBV7-3	TGTGCCAGCAGCGCCGGGGGGGCCGGTGAGACCCAGTACTTC	CASSAGGAGETQYF
once	TRBJ2-7	TRBD1	14	TRBV13	TGTGCCAGCAGCCACCCGGGACAGGCCTTCGAGCAGTACTTC	CASSHPGQAFEQYF
.	TRBJ2-7	TRBD2	15	TRBV23-1	TGCGCCAGCAGTCAATCCCCCGCTAGCGGATACGAGCAGTACTTC	CASSQSPASGYEQYF